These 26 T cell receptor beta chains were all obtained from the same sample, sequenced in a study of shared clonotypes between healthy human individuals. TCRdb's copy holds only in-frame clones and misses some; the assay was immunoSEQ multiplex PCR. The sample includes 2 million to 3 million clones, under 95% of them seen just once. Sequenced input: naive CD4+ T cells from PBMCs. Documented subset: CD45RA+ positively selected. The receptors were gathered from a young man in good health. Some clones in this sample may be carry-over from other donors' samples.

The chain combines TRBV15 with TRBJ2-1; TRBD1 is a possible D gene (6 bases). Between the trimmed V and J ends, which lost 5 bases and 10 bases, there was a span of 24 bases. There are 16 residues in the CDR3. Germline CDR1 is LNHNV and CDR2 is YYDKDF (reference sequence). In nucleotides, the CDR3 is TGTGCCACCAGCTCTGGGGGCGGCCTATCGACCTGGGAGCAGTTCTTC. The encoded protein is CATSSGGGLSTWEQFF.

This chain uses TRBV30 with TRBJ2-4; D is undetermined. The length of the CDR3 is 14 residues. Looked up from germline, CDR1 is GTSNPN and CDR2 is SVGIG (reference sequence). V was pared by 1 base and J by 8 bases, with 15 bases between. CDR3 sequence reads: CAWSDRHSQHIQYF. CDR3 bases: TGTGCCTGGAGTGATAGGCACTCGCAACACATTCAGTACTTC.

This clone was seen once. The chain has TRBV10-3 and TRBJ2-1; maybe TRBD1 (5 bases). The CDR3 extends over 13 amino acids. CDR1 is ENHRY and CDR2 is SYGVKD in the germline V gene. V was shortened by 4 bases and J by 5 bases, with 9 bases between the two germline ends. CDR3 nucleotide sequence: TGTGCCATCAGTGTGGACAAGAACAATGAGCAGTTCTTC. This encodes CAISVDKNNEQFF.

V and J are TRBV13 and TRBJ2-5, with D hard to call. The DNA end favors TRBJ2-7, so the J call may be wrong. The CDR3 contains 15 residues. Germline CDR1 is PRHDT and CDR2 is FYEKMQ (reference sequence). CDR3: CASSYRDASRHEQYF. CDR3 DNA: TGTGCCAGCAGCTACCGCGACGCCTCCAGACACGAGCAGTACTTC.

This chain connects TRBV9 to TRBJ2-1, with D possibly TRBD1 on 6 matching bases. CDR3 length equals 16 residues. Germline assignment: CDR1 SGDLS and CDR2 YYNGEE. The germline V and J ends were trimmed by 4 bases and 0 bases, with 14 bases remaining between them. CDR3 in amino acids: CASSPLGGSSYNEQFF. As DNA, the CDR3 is TGTGCCAGCAGCCCCCTAGGGGGTAGCTCCTACAATGAGCAGTTCTTC.

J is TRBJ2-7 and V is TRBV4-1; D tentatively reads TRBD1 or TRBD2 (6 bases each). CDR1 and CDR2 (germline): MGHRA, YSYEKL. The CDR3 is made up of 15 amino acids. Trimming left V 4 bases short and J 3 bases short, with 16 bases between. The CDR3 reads CASSRPEGGGYEQYF. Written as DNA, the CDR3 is TGCGCCAGCAGCCGCCCGGAGGGGGGCGGCTACGAGCAGTACTTC.

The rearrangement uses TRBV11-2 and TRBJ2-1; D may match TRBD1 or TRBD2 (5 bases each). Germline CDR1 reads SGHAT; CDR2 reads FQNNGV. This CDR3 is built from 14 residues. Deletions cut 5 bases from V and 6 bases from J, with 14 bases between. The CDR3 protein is CASSLVAGTNEQFF. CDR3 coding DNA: TGTGCCAGCAGCCTCGTAGCAGGGACCAATGAGCAGTTCTTC.

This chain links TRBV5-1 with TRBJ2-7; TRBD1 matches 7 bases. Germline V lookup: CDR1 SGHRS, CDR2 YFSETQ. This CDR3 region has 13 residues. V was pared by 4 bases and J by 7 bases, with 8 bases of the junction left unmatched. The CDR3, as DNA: TGCGCCAGCAGCCCCGGGACAGCTCAGGAGCAGTACTTC. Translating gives CASSPGTAQEQYF.

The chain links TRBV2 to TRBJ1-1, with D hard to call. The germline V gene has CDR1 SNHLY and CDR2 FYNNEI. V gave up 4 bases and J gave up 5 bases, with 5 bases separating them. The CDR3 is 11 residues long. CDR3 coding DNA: TGTGCCAGCAGTGTAGTAACTGAAGCTTTCTTT. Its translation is CASSVVTEAFF.

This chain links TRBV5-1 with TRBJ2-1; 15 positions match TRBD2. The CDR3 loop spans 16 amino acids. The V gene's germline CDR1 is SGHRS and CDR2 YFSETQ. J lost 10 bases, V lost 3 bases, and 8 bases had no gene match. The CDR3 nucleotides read TGCGCCAGCAGCTCTAGGACTAGCGGGAGGGCCGGGGAGCAGTTCTTC. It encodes CASSSRTSGRAGEQFF.

The CDR3 DNA reads as TGTGCCAGCCAGGGGGCCGTGGGAAACACCATATATTTT. Translated, it gives CASQGAVGNTIYF. This chain links TRBV7-9 with TRBJ1-3, with 8 bases fitting TRBD1. Germline lookup yields CDR1 SEHNR and CDR2 FQNEAQ (reference sequence). This CDR3 region has 13 residues. The junction had 4 bases not matched to a gene; V was cut back by 8 bases and J by 4 bases.

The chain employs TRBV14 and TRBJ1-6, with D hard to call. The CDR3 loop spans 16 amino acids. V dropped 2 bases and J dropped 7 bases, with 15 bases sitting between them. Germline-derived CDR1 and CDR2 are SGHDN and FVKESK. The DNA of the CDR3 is TGTGCCAGCAGCCAACTAAGTGGAGGGTACAATTCACCCCTCCACTTT. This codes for CASSQLSGGYNSPLHF.

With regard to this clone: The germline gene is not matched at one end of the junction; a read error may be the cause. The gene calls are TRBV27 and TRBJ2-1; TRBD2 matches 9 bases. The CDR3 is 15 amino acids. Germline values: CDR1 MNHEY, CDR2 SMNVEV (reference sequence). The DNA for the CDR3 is TGTGCCAGCAGATTATTTAGTAGCGGGGGCAATGAGCAGTTCTTC. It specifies CASRLFSSGGNEQFF.

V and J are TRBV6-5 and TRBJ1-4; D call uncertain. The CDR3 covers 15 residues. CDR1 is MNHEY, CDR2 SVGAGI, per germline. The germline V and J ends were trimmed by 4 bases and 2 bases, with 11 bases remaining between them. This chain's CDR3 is CASSSFGPTNEKLFF. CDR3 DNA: TGTGCCAGCAGTTCCTTCGGGCCCACTAATGAAAAACTGTTTTTT.

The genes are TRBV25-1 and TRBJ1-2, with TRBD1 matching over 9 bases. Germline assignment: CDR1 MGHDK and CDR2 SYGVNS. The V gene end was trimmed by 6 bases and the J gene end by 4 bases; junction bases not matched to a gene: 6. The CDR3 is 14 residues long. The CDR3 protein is CASSPTGGIYGYTF. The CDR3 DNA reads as TGTGCCAGCAGCCCGACAGGGGGTATCTATGGCTACACCTTC.

The CDR3 nucleotides are TGTGCCAGTAGTATACAGGGGGACTTATGGAATACGCAGTATTTT. The encoded protein is CASSIQGDLWNTQYF. The chain couples TRBV19 to TRBJ2-3; D may be TRBD1 (7 bases). The germline V and J ends were trimmed by 2 bases and 7 bases, with 16 bases remaining between them. The CDR3 has 15 residues. Germline assignment: CDR1 LNHDA and CDR2 SQIVND (reference sequence). The full variable domain, with the rest looked up from reference TRBV19 and TRBJ2-3, is DGGITQSPKYLFRKEGQNVTLSCEQNLNHDAMYWYRQDPGQGLRLIYYSQIVNDFQKGDIAEGYSVSREKKESFPLTVTSAQKNPTAFYLCASSIQGDLWNTQYFGPGTRLTVL.

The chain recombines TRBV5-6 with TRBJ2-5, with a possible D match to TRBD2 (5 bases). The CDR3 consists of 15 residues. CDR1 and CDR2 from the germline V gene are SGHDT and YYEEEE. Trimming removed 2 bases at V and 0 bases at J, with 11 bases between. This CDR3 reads CASSFSGIYQETQYF. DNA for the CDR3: TGTGCCAGCAGCTTTTCGGGGATTTACCAAGAGACCCAGTACTTC.

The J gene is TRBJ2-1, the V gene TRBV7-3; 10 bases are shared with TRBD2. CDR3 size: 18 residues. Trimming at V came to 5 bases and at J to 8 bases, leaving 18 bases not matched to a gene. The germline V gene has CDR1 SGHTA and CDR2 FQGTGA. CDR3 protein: CASSPKGGASGSLDEQFF. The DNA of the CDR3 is TGTGCCAGCAGCCCTAAGGGGGGGGCTAGCGGGAGTTTGGATGAGCAGTTCTTC.

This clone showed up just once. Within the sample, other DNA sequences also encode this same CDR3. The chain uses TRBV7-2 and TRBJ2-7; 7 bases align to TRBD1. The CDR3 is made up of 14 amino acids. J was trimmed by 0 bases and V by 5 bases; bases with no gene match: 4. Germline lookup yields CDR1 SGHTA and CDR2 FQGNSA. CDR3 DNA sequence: TGTGCCAGCAGCCGACAGGGATCCTCCTACGAGCAGTACTTC. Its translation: CASSRQGSSYEQYF.

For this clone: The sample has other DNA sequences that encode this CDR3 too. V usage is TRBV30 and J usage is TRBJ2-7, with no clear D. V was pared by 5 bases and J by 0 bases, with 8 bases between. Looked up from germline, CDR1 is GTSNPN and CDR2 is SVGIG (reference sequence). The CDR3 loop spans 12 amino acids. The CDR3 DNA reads TGTGCCTGGTCCCCGGACTCCTACGAGCAGTACTTC. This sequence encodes CAWSPDSYEQYF.

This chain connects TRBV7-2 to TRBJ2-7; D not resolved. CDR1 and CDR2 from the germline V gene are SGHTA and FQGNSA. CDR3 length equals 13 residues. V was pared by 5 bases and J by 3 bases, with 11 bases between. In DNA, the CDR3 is TGTGCCAGCAGCCCCGACCCCTACTACGAGCAGTACTTC. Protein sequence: CASSPDPYYEQYF.

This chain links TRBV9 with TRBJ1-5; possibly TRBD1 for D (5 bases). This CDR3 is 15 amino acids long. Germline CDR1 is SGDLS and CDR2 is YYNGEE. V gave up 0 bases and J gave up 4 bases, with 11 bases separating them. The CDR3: CASSVEGATNQPQHF. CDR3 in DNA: TGTGCCAGCAGCGTAGAAGGGGCCACTAATCAGCCCCAGCATTTT.

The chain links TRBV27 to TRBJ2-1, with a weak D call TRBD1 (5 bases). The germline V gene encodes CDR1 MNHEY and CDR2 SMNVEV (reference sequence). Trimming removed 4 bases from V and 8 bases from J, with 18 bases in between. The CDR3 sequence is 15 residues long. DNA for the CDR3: TGTGCCAGCAGTTCATACAGGACCGCAGCAGATGAGCAGTTCTTC. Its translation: CASSSYRTAADEQFF.

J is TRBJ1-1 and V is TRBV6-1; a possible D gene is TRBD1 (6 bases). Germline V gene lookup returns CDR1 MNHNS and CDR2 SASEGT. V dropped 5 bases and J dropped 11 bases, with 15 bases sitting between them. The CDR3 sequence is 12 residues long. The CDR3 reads CASSPHGDKAFF. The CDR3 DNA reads TGTGCCAGCAGTCCCCACGGGGACAAGGCTTTCTTT.

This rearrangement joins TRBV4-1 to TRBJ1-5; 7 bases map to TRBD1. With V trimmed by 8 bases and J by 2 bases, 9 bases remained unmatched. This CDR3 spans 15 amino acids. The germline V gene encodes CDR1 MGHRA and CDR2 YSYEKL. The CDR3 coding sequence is TGCGCCAGCGAGTCGACAGGGAATGGCAATCAGCCCCAGCATTTT. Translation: CASESTGNGNQPQHF.

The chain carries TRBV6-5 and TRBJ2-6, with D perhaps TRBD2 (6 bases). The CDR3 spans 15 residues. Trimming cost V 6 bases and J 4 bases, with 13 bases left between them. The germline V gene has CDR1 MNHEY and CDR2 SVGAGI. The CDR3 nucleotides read TGTGCCAGCAGATACGGGGAGGCCGGGGCCAACGTCCTGACTTTC. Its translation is CASRYGEAGANVLTF.